One and the same sample provided the 19 T cell receptor beta chains below, sequenced in a study of chemoradiotherapy in HPV16-positive cancers. The assay was immunoSEQ multiplex PCR, and TCRdb's table has in-frame clones only and misses some. Here the sample spans thousands of clones, roughly 89% being singletons. Sampling was performed from a patient who underwent chemoradiotherapy. The receptors come from a human donor with HPV-associated anogenital cancer.

V and J are TRBV5-1 and TRBJ1-3; the match to TRBD1 covers 7 bases. V lost 4 bases, J lost 4 bases, and 8 bases stayed unmatched. From germline, CDR1 is SGHRS and CDR2 YFSETQ. The CDR3 consists of 15 residues. In DNA form, the CDR3 reads TGCGCCAGCAGCGAAGAACAGGGGTCCGGAAACACCATATATTTT. Its translation is CASSEEQGSGNTIYF.

The rearrangement uses TRBV18 and TRBJ1-3; no clear D gene. Germline CDR1 reads KGHSH; CDR2 reads LQKENI. Trimming shortened V by 3 bases and J by 2 bases, and 8 bases separated the two germline ends. There are 14 residues in the CDR3. The CDR3 region is CASSPSAAGNTIYF. The CDR3 DNA reads as TGTGCCAGCTCACCGTCTGCGGCTGGAAACACCATATATTTT.

The genes are TRBV25-1 and TRBJ2-7; possible D gene TRBD2, 5 bases. CDR1 and CDR2 from the germline V gene are MGHDK and SYGVNS. The CDR3 contains 15 residues. With 3 bases removed from V and 7 bases from J, the gap between germline ends came to 19 bases. CDR3 region: CASSEAEGGLLEQYF. The CDR3 nucleotides read TGTGCCAGCAGTGAGGCCGAGGGCGGACTCCTGGAGCAGTACTTC.

This chain uses TRBV7-9 with TRBJ2-5; D perhaps matches TRBD1 (6 bases). The CDR3 has 16 amino acids. Trimming pared 1 base from V and 1 base from J, leaving 13 bases between. Germline CDR1 is SEHNR and CDR2 is FQNEAQ (reference sequence). Here the CDR3 reads CASSLVPDRSQETQYF. The CDR3 nucleotides are TGTGCCAGCAGCTTAGTACCCGACAGGAGCCAAGAGACCCAGTACTTC.

This chain connects TRBV7-2 to TRBJ2-3; D not resolved. The V and J ends lost 5 bases and 8 bases respectively, with 20 bases between them. The germline V gene encodes CDR1 SGHTA and CDR2 FQGNSA. This CDR3 is built from 15 residues. The CDR3 nucleotides are TGTGCCAGCAGCCCCAACGCTGAAAGGTCGGGTACGCAGTATTTT. It specifies CASSPNAERSGTQYF.

A single count supports this clone. DNA for the CDR3: TGTGCCAGCAGAACCTGGACAGCAGGAACAGATACGCAGTATTTT. Amino acid sequence: CASRTWTAGTDTQYF. The chain links TRBV6-5 to TRBJ2-3, with D possibly TRBD1 on 6 matching bases. In germline, CDR1 is MNHEY, CDR2 SVGAGI. The V gene lost 6 bases and the J gene lost 3 bases, with 16 bases spanning the gap. CDR3 length equals 15 residues.

J is TRBJ2-3 and V is TRBV5-1; unclear D gene. The CDR3 extends over 14 amino acids. V was shortened by 4 bases and J by 0 bases, with 9 bases between the two germline ends. CDR1 is SGHRS, CDR2 YFSETQ, per germline. The CDR3 DNA sequence: TGCGCCAGCAGCCACGTTGTCAGCACAGATACGCAGTATTTT. This encodes CASSHVVSTDTQYF.

The gene calls are TRBV7-2 and TRBJ2-1; D remains unclear. V was clipped by 1 base and J by 0 bases, with 10 bases between them. CDR1 is SGHTA and CDR2 is FQGNSA in the germline V gene. The CDR3 contains 16 residues. CDR3 in amino acids: CASSLGPPPSYNEQFF. The DNA of the CDR3 is TGTGCCAGCAGCTTAGGGCCCCCTCCCTCCTACAATGAGCAGTTCTTC.

The chain joins TRBV11-2 to TRBJ2-5; 9 nucleotides match TRBD1. CDR1 and CDR2 (germline): SGHAT, FQNNGV. With V trimmed by 5 bases and J by 5 bases, 6 bases remained unmatched. The CDR3 runs 14 residues. In DNA form, the CDR3 reads TGTGCCAGCAGCACCACAGGGGGCTTCGAGACCCAGTACTTC. Translated: CASSTTGGFETQYF.

V usage is TRBV15 and J usage is TRBJ2-5; D may match TRBD1 or TRBD2 (6 bases each). The length of the CDR3 is 16 residues. Germline assignment: CDR1 LNHNV and CDR2 YYDKDF (reference sequence). The V end lost 2 bases, the J end lost 5 bases, and 18 bases lay between the germline ends. The chain's CDR3 is CATSRRSPGARETQYF. For the CDR3, the DNA is TGTGCCACCAGCAGACGGTCTCCGGGGGCACGGGAGACCCAGTACTTC.

The chain has TRBV4-2 and TRBJ2-5; D call uncertain. Trimming removed 4 bases from V and 3 bases from J, with 9 bases in between. CDR3 length: 13 amino acids. CDR1 and CDR2 from the germline V gene are LGHNA and YNFKEQ. The CDR3 bases are TGTGCCAGCAGCCCTTCCATGGAAGAGACCCAGTACTTC. Its protein is CASSPSMEETQYF.

V and J are TRBV7-6 and TRBJ2-5; D gene unclear. This CDR3 region has 14 residues. V gave up 0 bases and J gave up 5 bases, with 10 bases separating them. CDR1 and CDR2 (germline): SGHVS, FNYEAQ. The CDR3 loop is CASSLASLRETQYF. DNA of the CDR3: TGTGCCAGCAGCTTAGCGAGCCTGAGGGAGACCCAGTACTTC.

V is TRBV5-6 and J is TRBJ2-1, with D perhaps matching TRBD2 (6 bases). The CDR3 is made up of 14 amino acids. With 4 bases removed from V and 9 bases from J, the gap between germline ends came to 17 bases. Germline V gene data show CDR1 as SGHDT and CDR2 as YYEEEE. The CDR3 sequence is CASSLILGGSEQFF. CDR3 nucleotides: TGTGCCAGCAGCCTTATCTTGGGAGGCAGTGAGCAGTTCTTC.

V usage is TRBV4-1 and J usage is TRBJ1-2, with 7 bases identical to TRBD1. The germline V gene has CDR1 MGHRA and CDR2 YSYEKL. Trimming cost V 4 bases and J 3 bases; bases outside gene matches: 5. The CDR3 contains 14 residues. The CDR3 spells CASSPRDRHYGYTF. The CDR3 DNA sequence: TGCGCCAGCAGCCCGCGGGACAGACACTATGGCTACACCTTC.

The rearrangement links TRBV5-4 to TRBJ2-6, with 7 positions matching TRBD1. The trim removed 10 bases at V and 2 bases at J, leaving 9 bases unmatched. Germline CDR1 SGHNT, CDR2 YYREEE (reference sequence). This CDR3 has 15 residues. The CDR3 DNA sequence: TGTGCCGGGGGTAGGGGGACAGCTGGGGCCAACGTCCTGACTTTC. Its protein is CAGGRGTAGANVLTF.

This chain joins TRBV6-5 and TRBJ2-4; 9 positions agree with TRBD1. This CDR3 comprises 13 residues. Germline-derived CDR1 and CDR2 are MNHEY and SVGAGI. Trimming removed 8 bases from V and 6 bases from J; junction bases left unmatched: 5. The CDR3: CASQRDRVNIQYF. CDR3 nucleotide sequence: TGTGCCAGCCAACGGGACAGGGTAAACATTCAGTACTTC.

This chain joins TRBV21-1 and TRBJ2-4; the tabulated D call, TRBD1, remains unverified against the DNA. TRBV21-1 has pseudogene status. This CDR3 has 15 residues. CDR3 nucleotide sequence: TGTGCCAGCAATCCTCGGACAGTAGCCAAAAACATTCAGTACTTC. Its protein is CASNPRTVAKNIQYF.

This chain uses TRBV18 with TRBJ2-1; D remains ambiguous. V dropped 2 bases and J dropped 4 bases, with 6 bases sitting between them. The CDR3 runs to 13 residues. Germline CDR1 is KGHSH and CDR2 is LQKENI. Written as DNA, the CDR3 is TGTGCCAGCTCACCAGTTACTTACAATGAGCAGTTCTTC. Protein sequence: CASSPVTYNEQFF.

The CDR3 nucleotides read TGTGCCAGCAGTATGCTCTACGAGCAGTACTTC. It is translated as CASSMLYEQYF. J is TRBJ2-7 and V is TRBV6-1; D call uncertain. CDR1 and CDR2 from the germline V gene are MNHNS and SASEGT. With 5 bases removed from V and 3 bases from J, the gap between germline ends came to 5 bases. CDR3 length: 11 residues.